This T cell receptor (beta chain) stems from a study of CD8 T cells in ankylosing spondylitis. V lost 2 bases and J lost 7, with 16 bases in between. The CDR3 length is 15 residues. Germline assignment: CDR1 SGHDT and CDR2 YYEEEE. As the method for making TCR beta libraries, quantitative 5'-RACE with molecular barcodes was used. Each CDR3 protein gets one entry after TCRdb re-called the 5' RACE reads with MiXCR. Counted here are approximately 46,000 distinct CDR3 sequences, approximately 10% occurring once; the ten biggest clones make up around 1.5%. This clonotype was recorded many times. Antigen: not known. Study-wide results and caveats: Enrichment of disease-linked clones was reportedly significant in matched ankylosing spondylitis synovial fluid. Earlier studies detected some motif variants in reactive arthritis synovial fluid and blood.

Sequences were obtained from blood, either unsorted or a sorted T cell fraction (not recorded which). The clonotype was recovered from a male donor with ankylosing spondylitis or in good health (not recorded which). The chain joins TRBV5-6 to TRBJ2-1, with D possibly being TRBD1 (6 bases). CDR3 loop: CASSFWGPEVNEQFF. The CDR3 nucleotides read TGTGCCAGCAGCTTTTGGGGGCCGGAGGTTAATGAGCAGTTCTTC.